Here is one T cell receptor beta chain with its context. The target of this receptor is not known. Base qualities are not recorded, but no much larger clone differs from it by a single base. Library creation used the immunoSEQ multiplex PCR assay. For TCR sequencing, RNA was extracted from every sample and reverse transcribed into cDNA to serve as template. SuperScript III was used for first-strand cDNA synthesis, primed with a 2:1 mix of oligo-dT and random hexamers. A synthetic immune receptor repertoire was used to gauge amplification bias, and whatever bias remained was removed computationally. On the authors' methods: Raw reads were preprocessed to remove errors, and CDR3 was defined by IMGT conventions from the conserved cysteine to phenylalanine. Clonality was calculated as 1 minus Shannon entropy normalized by log2 of the number of productive unique TCRs. Whether each scalp clone was CD4 or CD8 was inferred by checking scalp TCRbeta sequences against the CD4 and CD8 repertoires from sorted blood. Sourced from immuneACCESS, this table was stored by TCRdb with only in-frame sequences that have V and J called. A share of the clones is absent; for the studies checked, an unresolved V gene accounts for under half, and the remainder has no known explanation. V and J calls and clone size follow that table, whereas D and trimming were derived from the DNA. The sample table records fewer than 250,000 clones; roughly 57% of these occur just once. The ten largest clones take up around 0.46% of the sample.

The CDR3 spans 14 residues, from the cysteine through the phenylalanine. Just the 42-base CDR3 DNA is kept, in frame starting at base 1. Looking up the germline V gene (reference sequence) yields CDR1 GTSNPN and CDR2 SVGIG. Here V drops 2 bases and J drops 6 bases, and the junction holds 5 bases not matched to any gene. This record comes from a study of CD8+ T cells in alopecia areata (dated by TCRdb to 2017 to 2018). About the full investigation: The treated patients, all with moderate-to-severe alopecia areata, were enrolled in an open-label pilot trial of oral tofacitinib given at 5 to 10 mg twice daily. High-throughput TCRbeta sequencing was used to examine T cell clonal expansion in alopecia areata in both the C3H/HeJ mouse model and human patients. TCRbeta CDR3 regions were amplified by immunoSEQ multiplex PCR with 35 Vbeta forward and 13 Jbeta reverse primers. Scalp clonality was compared across normal scalp (n=4), patchy alopecia areata scalp (n=8), and alopecia totalis/universalis scalp (n=8). Biopsies were taken from tofacitinib-treated patients at baseline and at 4 and 24 weeks of treatment, and a later scalp biopsy was taken in several of the tofacitinib-treated patients. On the human side, TCRbeta sequencing was run on scalp tissue and on sorted CD4+ and CD8+ peripheral blood T cells from healthy controls and from alopecia areata patients with either patchy or totalis/universalis disease. The RNA source kit depended on sample type: the PAXgene miRNA kit for fixed scalp, the miRNeasy kit for PBMCs, and the RNeasy kit for mouse skin. Patients received tofacitinib for 6 to 18 months and were then followed off drug for 6 months to check for delayed response and recurrence.

What the research found in general, with its limitations: Unlike mouse skin, which is dominated by gammadelta T cells, normal human skin has resident alphabeta T cells that are also sequenced, and this complicates analysis of the scalp TCR repertoire. Shared TCR sequences between patients were less evident than in mice, which may be partly attributable to HLA diversity in the patient population. Compared with normal scalp, lesional scalp, particularly in alopecia totalis/universalis, had higher clonality and more expanded CD8+ clones, which suggests antigenic drive.

The sample's time point, from its label and the paper: baseline before oral tofacitinib. Lesional scalp punch biopsies and peripheral blood were obtained from alopecia areata patients. PBMCs were separated by density centrifugation and stained for CD3, CD4 and CD8, after which CD4+ and CD8+ T cells were sorted on a FACSAria. The material was CD4+ T cells sorted from blood, obtained at week 0. Recombination linked TRBV30 to TRBJ1-5; TRBD1 agrees with 9 junctional bases. The source is a human donor with alopecia areata. The CDR3 in this case is CAWSIGTGSQPQHF. The DNA reads as follows: TGTGCCTGGAGTATTGGGACAGGGAGTCAGCCCCAGCATTTT.